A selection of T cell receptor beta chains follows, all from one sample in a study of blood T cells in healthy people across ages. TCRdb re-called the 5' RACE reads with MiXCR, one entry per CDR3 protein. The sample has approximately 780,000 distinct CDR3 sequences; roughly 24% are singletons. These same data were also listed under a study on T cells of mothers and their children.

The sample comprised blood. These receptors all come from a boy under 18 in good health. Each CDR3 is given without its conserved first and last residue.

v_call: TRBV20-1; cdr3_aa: SARDNNSGNTIY
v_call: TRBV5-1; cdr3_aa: ASSLEAAPGQY
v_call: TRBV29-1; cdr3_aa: SVEGDTKAKNIQY
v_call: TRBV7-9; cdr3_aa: ASSSQTVRSGNTIY
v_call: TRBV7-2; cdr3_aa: ASSDRQASNEKLF
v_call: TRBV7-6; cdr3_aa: ASSPGGTGVDIQY
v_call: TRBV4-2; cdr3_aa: ASSQTYNTEAF
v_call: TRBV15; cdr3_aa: ATSRGQGASYEQY
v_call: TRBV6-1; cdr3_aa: ASSGGRFSTEAF
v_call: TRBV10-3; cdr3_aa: AISVRQAGDTGELF
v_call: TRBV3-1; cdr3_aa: ASSQGRGGQYIQY
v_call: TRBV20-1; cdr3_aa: SARDNGGLNYEQY
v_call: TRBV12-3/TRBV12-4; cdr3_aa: AAPSGAGELF
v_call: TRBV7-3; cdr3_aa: ASSPSLAGEETQY
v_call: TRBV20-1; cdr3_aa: SARRGDPYEQY
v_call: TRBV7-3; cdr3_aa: ASSLAGGPGDTQY
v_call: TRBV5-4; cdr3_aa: ASSLGGVGETQY
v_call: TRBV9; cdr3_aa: ASSVGGTDTYEQY
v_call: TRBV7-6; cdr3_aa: ASSPRPFNEQF
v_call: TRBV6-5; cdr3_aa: ASSYSGGWENTEAF
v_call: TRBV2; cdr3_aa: ARAGGRQTQY
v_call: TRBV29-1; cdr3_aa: SVETVKDEQF
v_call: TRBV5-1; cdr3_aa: ASSWRTAQETQY
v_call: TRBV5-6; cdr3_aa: ASIKNRKSYGYT
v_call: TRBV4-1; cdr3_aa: ASSLRIHSEGDEQF
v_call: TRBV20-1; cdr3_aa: SARVTTGGTGGELF
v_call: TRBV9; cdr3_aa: ASSAGGRENTEAF
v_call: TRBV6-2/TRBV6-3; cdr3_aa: ASSYRTASETQY
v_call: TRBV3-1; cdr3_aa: ASSHPPGGMGAF
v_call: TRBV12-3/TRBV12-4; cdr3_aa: ASSFGDIPYEQY
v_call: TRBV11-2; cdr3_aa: ASSQVGGPSSGNTIY
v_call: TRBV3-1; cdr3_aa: ASSQEEGDEQY
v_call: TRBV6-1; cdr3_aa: ASRRQLAGGSTDTQY
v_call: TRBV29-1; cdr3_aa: SVAKWQDLYNEQF
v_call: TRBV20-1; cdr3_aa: SARNGRGIANYGYT
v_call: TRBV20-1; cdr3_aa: SARRGGTSGPPGYT
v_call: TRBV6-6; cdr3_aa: ASSYSQGAPEKLF
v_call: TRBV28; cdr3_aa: ASSLLKVSDRGYEKLF
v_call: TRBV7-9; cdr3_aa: ASSVGTSAEQY
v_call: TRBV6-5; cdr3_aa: ASTYAGTGQREAF
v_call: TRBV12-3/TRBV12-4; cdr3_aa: ASRDRAGASVLT
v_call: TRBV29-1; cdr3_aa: STGGGLQGSQQESQY
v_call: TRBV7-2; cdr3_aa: ASSLSSRGHEQF
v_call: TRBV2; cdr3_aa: ASSEAASGSTDTQY
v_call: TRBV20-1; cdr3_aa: SARRGEAQY
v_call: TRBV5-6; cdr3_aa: ASSQGAPYEQY
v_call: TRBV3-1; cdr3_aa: ASSQDPGRIETQY
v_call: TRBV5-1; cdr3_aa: ASSPGTGNQAF
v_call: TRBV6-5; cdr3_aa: ASSSLDGWDEKLF
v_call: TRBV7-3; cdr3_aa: ASSPSGLAGGHEQF
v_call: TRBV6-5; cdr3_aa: ASQGLSNTGELF
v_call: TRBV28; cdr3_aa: ASGLGTSGGRSQETQY
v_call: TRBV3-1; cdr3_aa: ASSPPRTNYNEQF
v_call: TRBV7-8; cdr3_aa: ASSLRTDSFGEQY
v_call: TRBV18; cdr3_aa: ASSLLSPGQGVYEQY
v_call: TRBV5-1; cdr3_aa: ASTGTGLHEQY
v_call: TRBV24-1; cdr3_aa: ATGGADTYEQY
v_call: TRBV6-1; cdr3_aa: ASSAVTGLSYKQY
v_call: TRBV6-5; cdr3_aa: ATRQPALFGYT